This T cell receptor (beta chain) was sequenced during a study of OX40 agonist ivuxolimab in advanced cancers. This clone is a singleton in its sample. Sequencing was performed with immunoSEQ multiplex PCR; in TCRdb, only in-frame clones are kept and a portion is missing. Counted here are 70,000 to 85,000 clones, 90% to 95% occurring once; the ten biggest clones make up roughly 11%. Germline V gene lookup returns CDR1 LNHNV and CDR2 YYDKDF (reference sequence). This CDR3 region has 16 residues. V lost 5 bases and J lost 0; bases outside the gene matches: 7. The chain has TRBV15 and TRBJ2-1, with 7 bases lining up with TRBD1. The sequenced sample was CD4+ or CD8+ T cells sorted from blood, obtained in a trial of the OX40 agonist ivuxolimab. This clonotype was sampled from an adult with an advanced solid tumor such as melanoma, head and neck, liver or kidney cancer. DNA for the CDR3: TGTGCCACCAGCGGAAACAGGGGTAGCTCCTACAATGAGCAGTTCTTC. It specifies CATSGNRGSSYNEQFF.